The 14 T cell receptor beta chains in this list originate from one sample, sequenced in a study of early T cells in non-severe SARS-CoV-2 infection. TCRdb called the 5' RACE reads again in MiXCR, with one record for every CDR3 protein. The table includes roughly 70,000 distinct CDR3 sequences, less than 20% detected once. The sequencing here drew on whole blood, taken at baseline. The receptors come from an adult who was a healthcare worker with PCR-confirmed SARS-CoV-2 infection or an uninfected control (not recorded which).

This clonotype came up a few times. The chain combines TRBV6-1 with TRBJ1-2; D is uncertain. The CDR3 covers 13 residues. Trimming shortened V by 8 bases and J by 4 bases, and 14 bases separated the two germline ends. Germline V gives CDR1 MNHNS, CDR2 SASEGT. The CDR3 sequence: CASSLGISYGYTF. CDR3 bases: TGTGCCAGCTCCCTAGGGATATCCTATGGCTACACCTTC.

This clonotype was counted a few times. This chain uses TRBV4-2 with TRBJ2-1; D unclear. V lost 0 bases and J lost 7, with 7 bases in between. Germline-derived CDR1 and CDR2 are LGHNA and YNFKEQ. This CDR3 region has 13 residues. The CDR3 sequence is CASSQEFVNEQFF. CDR3 nucleotide sequence: TGTGCCAGCAGCCAAGAGTTCGTTAATGAGCAGTTCTTC.

In this sample, this clonotype turned up a few times. The chain links TRBV3-1 to TRBJ2-3; D gene ambiguous. The CDR3 length is 14 residues. Germline CDR1 is LGHDT and CDR2 is YNNKEL (reference sequence). Between the trimmed V and J ends, which lost 4 bases and 6 bases, there was a span of 14 bases. The CDR3 DNA follows: TGTGCCAGCAGCCGAATGACTGGATCGGATACGCAGTATTTT. Translated: CASSRMTGSDTQYF.

The chain links TRBV20-1 to TRBJ2-2; D perhaps matches TRBD1 (5 bases). Germline loops: CDR1 DFQATT, CDR2 SNEGSKA (reference sequence). Trimming removed 0 bases at V and 1 base at J, with 12 bases between. There are 16 residues in the CDR3. CDR3 protein: CSARDPDSQNTGELFF. The DNA for the CDR3 is TGCAGTGCTAGAGATCCCGACAGTCAGAACACCGGGGAGCTGTTTTTT.

In its sample, this clonotype was seen a few times. V and J are TRBV7-9 and TRBJ1-5; no clear D gene. The CDR3 spans 16 residues. Per the germline V gene, CDR1 is SEHNR and CDR2 is FQNEAQ (reference sequence). Trimming pared 3 bases from V and 1 base from J, leaving 13 bases between. The CDR3 region is CASSLGDGRSNQPQHF. CDR3 DNA: TGTGCCAGCAGCTTGGGAGACGGGCGCAGCAATCAGCCCCAGCATTTT.

The chain's CDR3 is CASKITGTEAYEQYF. CDR3 bases: TGTGCCAGCAAGATAACCGGGACAGAAGCATACGAGCAGTACTTC. The chain is built from TRBV6-1 and TRBJ2-7; 7 bases are shared with TRBD1. Germline trimming cut 7 bases from V and 4 bases from J; bases unmatched to any gene: 13. The CDR3 is made up of 15 amino acids. Germline V gene sequence: CDR1 MNHNS, CDR2 SASEGT.

The rearrangement joins TRBV7-9 to TRBJ2-4; TRBD2 matches at 9 bases. The germline V gene encodes CDR1 SEHNR and CDR2 FQNEAQ (reference sequence). The CDR3 extends over 17 amino acids. V dropped 0 bases and J dropped 1; count of bases not matched to a gene: 4. The CDR3 bases are TGTGCCAGCAGCTTAGCTAGCGGGGGAAATGCCAAAAACATTCAGTACTTC. It codes for CASSLASGGNAKNIQYF.

This clonotype was counted many times. The chain combines TRBV9 with TRBJ2-7, with D hard to call. The CDR3 has 12 amino acids. V lost 3 bases, J lost 6 bases, and 10 bases lay in between. Germline V gives CDR1 SGDLS, CDR2 YYNGEE. The CDR3 DNA is TGTGCCAGCAGCGACCCTTCCCGCGAGCAGTACTTC. As protein: CASSDPSREQYF.

This clonotype appeared a few times. The chain links TRBV10-3 to TRBJ2-7; possibly TRBD1 for D (5 bases). CDR1 and CDR2 (germline): ENHRY, SYGVKD. V was shortened by 4 bases and J by 3 bases, with 13 bases between the two germline ends. The CDR3 is 14 amino acids. The CDR3 DNA reads TGTGCCATCAGTGCGGCGGACACCTACTACGAGCAGTACTTC. This encodes CAISAADTYYEQYF.

The chain joins TRBV5-1 to TRBJ2-2; D possibly corresponds to TRBD2 (5 bases). Germline V gene data show CDR1 as SGHRS and CDR2 as YFSETQ. The CDR3 sequence is 14 residues long. V was trimmed by 4 bases and J by 0 bases, leaving 7 bases between them. Here the CDR3 reads CASSQEANTGELFF. CDR3 DNA: TGCGCCAGCAGCCAGGAGGCGAACACCGGGGAGCTGTTTTTT.

The V and J genes are TRBV5-1 and TRBJ1-1; 8 bases fit TRBD1. V was pared by 3 bases and J by 4 bases, with 8 bases of the junction left unmatched. The CDR3 totals 15 residues. The germline V gene encodes CDR1 SGHRS and CDR2 YFSETQ. The CDR3 bases are TGCGCCAGCAGCTCCACTAACACAGGGGGCACTGAAGCTTTCTTT. Amino acid sequence: CASSSTNTGGTEAFF.

V and J are TRBV20-1 and TRBJ2-6, with D hard to call. Germline assignment: CDR1 DFQATT and CDR2 SNEGSKA (reference sequence). V lost 6 bases to trimming and J lost 0 bases, with 15 bases between them. The CDR3 contains 16 residues. The chain's CDR3 is CSARRTRSSGANVLTF. The CDR3 DNA reads as TGCAGTGCCCGGAGAACTCGCAGCTCTGGGGCCAACGTCCTGACTTTC.

This clonotype was detected a few times. V usage is TRBV20-1 and J usage is TRBJ2-1; D unclear. The CDR3 loop spans 15 amino acids. Germline loops: CDR1 DFQATT, CDR2 SNEGSKA (reference sequence). V was clipped by 0 bases and J by 2 bases, with 11 bases between them. In DNA form, the CDR3 reads TGCAGTGCTAGAGATCCCTCGGTAACCTACAATGAGCAGTTCTTC. This translates into CSARDPSVTYNEQFF.

Only a few counts were recorded for this clonotype. The rearrangement links TRBV29-1 to TRBJ2-3, with 7 bases aligning to TRBD2. The V segment lost 3 bases and the J segment 6 bases; nucleotides outside the gene matches: 6. This CDR3 region has 13 residues. Per germline, CDR1 SQVTM and CDR2 ANQGSEA. The CDR3 is CSVDSAGEDTQYF. DNA for the CDR3: TGCAGCGTTGATAGTGCGGGGGAGGATACGCAGTATTTT.